The source of this TCR beta chain is a study of T cell clones after liver transplantation. Data came from immunoSEQ multiplex PCR; TCRdb stores just in-frame clones and leaves some out. This sample has fewer than 45,000 clones, with about 86% found just once. The V segment lost 5 bases and the J segment 3 bases; nucleotides outside the gene matches: 1. The CDR3 is made up of 12 amino acids. Germline V lookup: CDR1 SNHLY, CDR2 FYNNEI. This receptor was taken from a human patient who received a liver transplant. The T cells may partly be graft donor cells. The genes are TRBV2 and TRBJ2-7, with 7 bases that match TRBD1. The sample in question was CD4+ T cells from blood, obtained 24 months after liver transplant. CDR3 loop: CASSRTGYEQYF. In nucleotides, the CDR3 is TGTGCCAGCAGTAGGACAGGCTACGAGCAGTACTTC.